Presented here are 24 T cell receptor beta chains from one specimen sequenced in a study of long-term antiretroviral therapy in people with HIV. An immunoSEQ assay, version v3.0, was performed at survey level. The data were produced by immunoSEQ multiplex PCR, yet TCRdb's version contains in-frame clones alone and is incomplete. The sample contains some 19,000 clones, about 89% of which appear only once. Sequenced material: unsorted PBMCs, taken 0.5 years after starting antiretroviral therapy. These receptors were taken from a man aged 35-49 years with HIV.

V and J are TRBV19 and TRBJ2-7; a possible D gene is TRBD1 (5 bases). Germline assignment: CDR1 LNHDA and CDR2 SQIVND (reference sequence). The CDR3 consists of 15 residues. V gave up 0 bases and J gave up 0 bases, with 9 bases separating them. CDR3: CASSIDQGFSYEQYF. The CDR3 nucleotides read TGTGCCAGTAGTATAGATCAGGGATTCTCCTACGAGCAGTACTTC.

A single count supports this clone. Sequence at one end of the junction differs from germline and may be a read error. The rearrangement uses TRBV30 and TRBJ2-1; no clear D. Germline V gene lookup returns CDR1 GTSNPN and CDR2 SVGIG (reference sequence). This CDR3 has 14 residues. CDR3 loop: CAWSVTHSNNEQFF. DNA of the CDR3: TGTGCCTGGAGTGTCACGCACTCCAACAATGAGCAGTTCTTC.

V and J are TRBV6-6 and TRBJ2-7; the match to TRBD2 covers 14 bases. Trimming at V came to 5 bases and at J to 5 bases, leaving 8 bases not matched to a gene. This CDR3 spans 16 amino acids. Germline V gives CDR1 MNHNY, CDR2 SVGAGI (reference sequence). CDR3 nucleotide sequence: TGTGCCAGCAGTGTCAGACTAGCGGGAGGGGGGGACGAGCAGTACTTC. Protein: CASSVRLAGGGDEQYF.

Written as DNA, the CDR3 is TGTGCCAGCAGTCCGACTAGTTACAATGAGCAGTTCTTC. It translates to CASSPTSYNEQFF. V usage is TRBV11-2 and J usage is TRBJ2-1, with TRBD2 as a possible D gene (6 bases). CDR1 SGHAT and CDR2 FQNNGV come from the germline V gene. This CDR3 has 13 amino acids. The germline V and J ends were trimmed by 6 bases and 4 bases, with 10 bases remaining between them.

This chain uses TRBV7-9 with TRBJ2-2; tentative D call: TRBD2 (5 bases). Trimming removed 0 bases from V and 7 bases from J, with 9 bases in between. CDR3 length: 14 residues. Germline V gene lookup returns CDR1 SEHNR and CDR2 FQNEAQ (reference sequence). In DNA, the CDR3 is TGTGCCAGCAGCTTAGCGCAGAGGGTCGGGGAGCTGTTTTTT. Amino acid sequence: CASSLAQRVGELFF.

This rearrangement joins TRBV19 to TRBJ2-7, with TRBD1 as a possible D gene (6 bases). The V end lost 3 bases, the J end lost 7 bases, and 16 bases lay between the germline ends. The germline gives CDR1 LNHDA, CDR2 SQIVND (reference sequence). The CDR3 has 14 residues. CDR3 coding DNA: TGTGCCAGTAGTATGGGCCGGTTTAGGGGGGAGCAGTACTTC. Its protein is CASSMGRFRGEQYF.

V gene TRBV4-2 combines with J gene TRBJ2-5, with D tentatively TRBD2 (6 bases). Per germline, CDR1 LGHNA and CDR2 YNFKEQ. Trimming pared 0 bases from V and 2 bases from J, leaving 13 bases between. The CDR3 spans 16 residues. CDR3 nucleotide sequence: TGTGCCAGCAGCCAAGATTGGGACTCCTTGCAAGAGACCCAGTACTTC. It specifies CASSQDWDSLQETQYF.

As DNA, the CDR3 is TGTGCCAGCAGCTTGGGGCCGGAAGCTTTCTTT. This translates into CASSLGPEAFF. This chain joins TRBV5-4 and TRBJ1-1; D unresolved. The CDR3 spans 11 residues. Germline V gives CDR1 SGHNT, CDR2 YYREEE (reference sequence). Trimming pared 0 bases from V and 8 bases from J, leaving 5 bases between.

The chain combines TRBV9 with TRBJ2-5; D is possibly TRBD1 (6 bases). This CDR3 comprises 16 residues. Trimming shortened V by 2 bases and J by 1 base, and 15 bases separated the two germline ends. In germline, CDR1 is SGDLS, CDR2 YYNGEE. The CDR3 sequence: CASSVAGTTLQETQYF. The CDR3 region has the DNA TGTGCCAGCAGCGTTGCCGGGACAACCCTCCAAGAGACCCAGTACTTC.

Here the CDR3 reads CASTIRQDLTGELFF. The CDR3 bases are TGTGCCAGCACCATCCGACAGGATCTCACCGGGGAGCTGTTTTTT. The rearrangement uses TRBV6-1 and TRBJ2-2, with D possibly TRBD1 on 6 matching bases. CDR3 length equals 15 residues. The germline V gene encodes CDR1 MNHNS and CDR2 SASEGT. Trimming removed 7 bases from V and 4 bases from J, with 16 bases in between.

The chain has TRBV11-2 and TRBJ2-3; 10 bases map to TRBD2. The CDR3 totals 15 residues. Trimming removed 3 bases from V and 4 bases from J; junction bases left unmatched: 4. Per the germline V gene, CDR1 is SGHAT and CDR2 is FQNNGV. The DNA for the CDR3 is TGTGCCAGCAGCTTGACTAGCGGGCCATCAGATACGCAGTATTTT. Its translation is CASSLTSGPSDTQYF.

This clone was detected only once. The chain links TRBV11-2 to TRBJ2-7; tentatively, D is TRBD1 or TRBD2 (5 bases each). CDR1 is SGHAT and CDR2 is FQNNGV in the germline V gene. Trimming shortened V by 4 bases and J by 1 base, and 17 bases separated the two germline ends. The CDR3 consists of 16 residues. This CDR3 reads CASSSTTGTQSYEQYF. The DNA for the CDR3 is TGTGCCAGCAGCTCGACTACCGGGACCCAGTCCTACGAGCAGTACTTC.

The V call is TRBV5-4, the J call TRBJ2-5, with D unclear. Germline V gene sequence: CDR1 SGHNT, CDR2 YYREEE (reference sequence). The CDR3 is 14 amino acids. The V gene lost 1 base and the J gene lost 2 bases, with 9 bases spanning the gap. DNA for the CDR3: TGTGCCAGCAGCTTGCAACAGACTCAAGAGACCCAGTACTTC. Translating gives CASSLQQTQETQYF.

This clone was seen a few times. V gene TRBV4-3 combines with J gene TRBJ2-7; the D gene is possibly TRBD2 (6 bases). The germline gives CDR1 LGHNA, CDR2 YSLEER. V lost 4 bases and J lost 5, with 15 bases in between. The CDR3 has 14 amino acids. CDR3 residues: CASSPGLLANEQYF. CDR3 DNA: TGCGCCAGCAGCCCCGGTTTGCTAGCGAACGAGCAGTACTTC.

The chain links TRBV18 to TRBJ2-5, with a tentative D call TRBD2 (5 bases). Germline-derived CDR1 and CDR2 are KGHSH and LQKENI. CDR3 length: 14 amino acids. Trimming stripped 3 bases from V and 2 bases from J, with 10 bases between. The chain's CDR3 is CASSPPGNQETQYF. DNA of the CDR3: TGTGCCAGCTCACCCCCGGGGAATCAAGAGACCCAGTACTTC. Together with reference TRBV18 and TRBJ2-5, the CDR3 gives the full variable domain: NAGVMQNPRHLVRRRGQEARLRCSPMKGHSHVYWYRQLPEEGLKFMVYLQKENIIDESGMPKERFSAEFPKEGPSILRIQQVVRGDSAAYFCASSPPGNQETQYFGPGTRLLVL.

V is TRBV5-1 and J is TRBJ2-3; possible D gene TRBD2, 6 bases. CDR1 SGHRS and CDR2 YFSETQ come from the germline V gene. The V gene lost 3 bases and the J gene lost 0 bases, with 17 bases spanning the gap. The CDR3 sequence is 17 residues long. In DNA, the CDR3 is TGCGCCAGCAGCTACACTCCTTTGGGGACTAGCACAGATACGCAGTATTTT. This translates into CASSYTPLGTSTDTQYF.

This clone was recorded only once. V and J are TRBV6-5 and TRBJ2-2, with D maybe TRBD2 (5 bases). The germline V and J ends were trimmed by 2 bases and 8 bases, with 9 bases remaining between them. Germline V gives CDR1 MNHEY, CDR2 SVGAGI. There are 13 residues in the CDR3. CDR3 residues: CASSYRDTGELFF. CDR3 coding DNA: TGTGCCAGCAGTTACCGGGATACTGGGGAGCTGTTTTTT.

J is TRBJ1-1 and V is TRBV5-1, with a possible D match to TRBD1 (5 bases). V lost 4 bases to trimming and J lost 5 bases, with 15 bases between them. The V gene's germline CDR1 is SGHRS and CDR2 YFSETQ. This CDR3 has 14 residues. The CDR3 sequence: CASSPAVGGTEAFF. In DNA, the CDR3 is TGCGCCAGCAGCCCTGCGGTGGGGGGAACTGAAGCTTTCTTT.

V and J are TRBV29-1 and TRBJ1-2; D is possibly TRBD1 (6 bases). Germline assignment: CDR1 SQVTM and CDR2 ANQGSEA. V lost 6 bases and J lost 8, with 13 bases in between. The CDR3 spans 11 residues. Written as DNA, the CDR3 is TGCAGCGTGGGGGCCACGAGCGGCTACACCTTC. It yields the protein CSVGATSGYTF.

DNA for the CDR3: TGCGCCAGCAGCCAAGTGTCAGGACTCGTGCTTAACTATGGCTACACCTTC. Its translation: CASSQVSGLVLNYGYTF. The V call is TRBV4-1, the J call TRBJ1-2, with D unresolved. The CDR3 is made up of 17 amino acids. CDR1 and CDR2 (germline): MGHRA, YSYEKL. Deletions cut 1 base from V and 1 base from J, with 16 bases between.

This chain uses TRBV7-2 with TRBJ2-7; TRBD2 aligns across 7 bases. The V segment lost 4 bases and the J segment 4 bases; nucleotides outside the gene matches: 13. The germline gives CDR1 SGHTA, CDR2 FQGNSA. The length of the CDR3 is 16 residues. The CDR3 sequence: CASSSPERGPPYEQYF. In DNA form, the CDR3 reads TGTGCCAGCAGCTCGCCGGAGCGGGGCCCCCCGTACGAGCAGTACTTC.

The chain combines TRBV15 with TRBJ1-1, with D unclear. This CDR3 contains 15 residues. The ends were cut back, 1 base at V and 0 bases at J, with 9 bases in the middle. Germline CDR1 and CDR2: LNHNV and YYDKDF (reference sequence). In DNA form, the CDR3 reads TGTGCCACCAGCAGAGTTGGGTTCATGAACACTGAAGCTTTCTTT. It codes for CATSRVGFMNTEAFF.

The CDR3 DNA is TGTGCCAGCAGCTTATCCATCCCTGAAGCTTTCTTT. It translates to CASSLSIPEAFF. V is TRBV11-2 and J is TRBJ1-1; the D is unclear. The CDR3 contains 12 residues. Trimming removed 2 bases from V and 6 bases from J, with 7 bases in between. Germline V lookup: CDR1 SGHAT, CDR2 FQNNGV.

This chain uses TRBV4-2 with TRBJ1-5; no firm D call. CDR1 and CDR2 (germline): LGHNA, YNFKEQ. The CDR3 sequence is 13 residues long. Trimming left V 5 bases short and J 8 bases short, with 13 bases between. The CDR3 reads CASSAEGAEPQHF. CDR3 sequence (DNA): TGTGCCAGCAGCGCCGAGGGCGCGGAGCCCCAGCATTTT.